This TCR beta chain was captured by sequencing in a study of OX40 agonist ivuxolimab in advanced cancers. For the wider study: The costimulatory receptor OX40 (CD134) was targeted by ivuxolimab, a fully human IgG2 agonistic monoclonal antibody. Intravenous ivuxolimab was administered to patients every 2 weeks at six dose levels: 0.01, 0.1, 0.3, 1.5, 3 and 10 mg/kg. Of the 50 to 55 dose-escalation patients, hepatocellular carcinoma was present in roughly 19, melanoma in approximately 15, renal cell carcinoma in 9 and head and neck cancer in 9. In the dose-escalation cohort, 65% to 90% of patients were male, and the mean age was roughly 60 years, with a range of about 23 to 85. Prior anti-PD-1, anti-PD-L1 or anti-CTLA-4 therapy was permitted, and checkpoint inhibitors had been received by around 40% of dose-escalation patients. Three dose-escalation patients achieved partial responses, one with hepatocellular carcinoma and two with cutaneous melanoma. Peripheral TCRbeta sequencing aimed to test whether ivuxolimab altered TCR sequence diversity and caused clonal T-cell expansion. The paper covers the monotherapy dose-escalation part of the phase I ivuxolimab trial, which included N = 52 patients. What the study reported, not specific to this receptor: Partial responders in the 0.1-3.0 mg/kg groups had among the lowest normalized peripheral clonal expansion, especially among CD8+ T cells. The antigen specificity of the peripheral T cells that underwent clonal expansion was not determined. At doses of 0.1 to 3.0 mg/kg, clonal expansion of both CD4+ and CD8+ blood T cells was observed from baseline to week 6. After ivuxolimab, CD8+ T cells had more expanded clones than CD4+ T cells on average. Low levels of normalized T-cell clonal expansion were also seen in some nonresponding patients.

The CDR3 runs 12 amino acids, cysteine and phenylalanine included. Only the CDR3 DNA is retained, 36 bases long and in frame from the first base. CDR1 and CDR2 are read off the germline V gene as MDHEN and SYDVKM. Deletion took 5 bases off V and 5 bases off J, with a span of 10 bases between the germline ends. The trial excluded patients who had a history of autoimmune disease or were on systemic immunosuppression. Peripheral blood for TCR sequencing was drawn from every dose cohort at baseline, at cycle 4 day 1 and at cycle 7 day 1. Samples came from an open-label, multicenter, first-in-human phase I dose-escalation trial of ivuxolimab. Adults with locally advanced or metastatic melanoma, renal cell carcinoma, hepatocellular carcinoma or head and neck squamous cell carcinoma were enrolled in the trial. Before TCR sequencing, CD4+ T cells and CD8+ T cells were sorted from peripheral blood as separate populations.

A note on this clone: It has no known antigen specificity. Base qualities were left out, and no much larger clone turns up one base away.

To sequence the TCRbeta CDR3 region, genomic DNA was isolated from the sorted cells. The immunoSEQ Assay was used to sequence the TCRbeta CDR3 regions. TCRdb holds this immuneACCESS table with in-frame rearrangements only. Some clones are missing; in checked studies, unresolved V genes explain under half, and the rest has no known cause. For this sample there are tens of thousands of clones; 70% to 80% appear just once. Jointly, the top ten make up approximately 2% of the sample. This TCR derives from an adult with an advanced solid tumor such as melanoma, head and neck, liver or kidney cancer. The sequences come from CD4+ or CD8+ T cells sorted from blood, collected in a trial of the OX40 agonist ivuxolimab. The rearrangement combines TRBV28 with TRBJ2-7; the best D guess is TRBD2, with 5 bases matching. The CDR3 protein: CASSLTRNEQYF. At the DNA level, the sequence is TGTGCCAGCAGTCTTACTAGGAACGAGCAGTACTTC.